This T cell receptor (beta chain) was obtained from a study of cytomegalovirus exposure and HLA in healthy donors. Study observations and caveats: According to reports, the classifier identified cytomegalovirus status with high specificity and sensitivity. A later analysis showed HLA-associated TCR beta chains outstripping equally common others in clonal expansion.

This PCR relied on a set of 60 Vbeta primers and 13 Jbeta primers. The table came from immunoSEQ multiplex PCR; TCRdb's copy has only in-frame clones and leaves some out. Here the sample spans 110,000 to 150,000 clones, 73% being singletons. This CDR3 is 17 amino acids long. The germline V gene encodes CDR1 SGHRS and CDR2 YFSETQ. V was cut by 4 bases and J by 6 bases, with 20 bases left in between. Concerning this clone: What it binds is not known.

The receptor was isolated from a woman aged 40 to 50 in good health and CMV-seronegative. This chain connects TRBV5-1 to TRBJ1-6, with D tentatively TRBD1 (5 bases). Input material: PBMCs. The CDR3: CASSAGIPKRGNSPLHF. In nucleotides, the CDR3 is TGCGCCAGCAGCGCTGGGATTCCAAAAAGGGGTAATTCACCCCTCCACTTT.